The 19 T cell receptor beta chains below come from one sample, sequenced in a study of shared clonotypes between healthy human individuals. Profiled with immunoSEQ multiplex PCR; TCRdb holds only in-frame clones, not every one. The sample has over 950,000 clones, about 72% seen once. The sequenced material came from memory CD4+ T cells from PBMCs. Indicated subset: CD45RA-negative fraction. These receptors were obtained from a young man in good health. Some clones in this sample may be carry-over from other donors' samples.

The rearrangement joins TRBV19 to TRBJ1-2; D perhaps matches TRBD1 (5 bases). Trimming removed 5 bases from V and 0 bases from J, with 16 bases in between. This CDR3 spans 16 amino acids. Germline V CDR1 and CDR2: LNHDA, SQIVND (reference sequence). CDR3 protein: CASSVQAAGTNYGYTF. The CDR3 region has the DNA TGTGCCAGTAGTGTACAGGCAGCGGGGACTAACTATGGCTACACCTTC.

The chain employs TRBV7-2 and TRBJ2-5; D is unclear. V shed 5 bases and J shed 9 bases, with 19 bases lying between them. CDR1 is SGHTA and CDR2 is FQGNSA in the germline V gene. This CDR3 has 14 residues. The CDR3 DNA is TGTGCCAGCAGCCCGTCCACCGGATTCTTGGCCCAGTACTTC. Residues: CASSPSTGFLAQYF.

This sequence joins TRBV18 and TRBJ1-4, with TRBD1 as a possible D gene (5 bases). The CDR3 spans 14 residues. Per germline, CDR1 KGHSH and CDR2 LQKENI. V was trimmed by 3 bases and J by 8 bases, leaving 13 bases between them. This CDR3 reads CASSPGTPGEKLFF. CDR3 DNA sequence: TGTGCCAGCTCACCTGGGACCCCGGGGGAAAAACTGTTTTTT. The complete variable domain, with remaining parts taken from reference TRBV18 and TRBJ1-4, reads NAGVMQNPRHLVRRRGQEARLRCSPMKGHSHVYWYRQLPEEGLKFMVYLQKENIIDESGMPKERFSAEFPKEGPSILRIQQVVRGDSAAYFCASSPGTPGEKLFFGSGTQLSVL.

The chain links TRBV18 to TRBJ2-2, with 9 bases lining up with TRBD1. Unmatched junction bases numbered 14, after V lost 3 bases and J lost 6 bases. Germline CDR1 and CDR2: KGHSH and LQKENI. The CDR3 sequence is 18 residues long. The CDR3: CASSPFGPGTGLAGELFF. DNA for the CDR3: TGTGCCAGCTCACCCTTCGGTCCCGGGACAGGGTTGGCCGGGGAGCTGTTTTTT.

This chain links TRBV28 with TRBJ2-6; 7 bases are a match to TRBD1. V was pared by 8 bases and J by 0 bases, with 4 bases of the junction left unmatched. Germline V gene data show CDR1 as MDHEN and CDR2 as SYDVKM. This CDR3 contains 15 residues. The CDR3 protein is CASQGGHSGANVLTF. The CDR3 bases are TGTGCCAGCCAAGGGGGCCACTCTGGGGCCAACGTCCTGACTTTC.

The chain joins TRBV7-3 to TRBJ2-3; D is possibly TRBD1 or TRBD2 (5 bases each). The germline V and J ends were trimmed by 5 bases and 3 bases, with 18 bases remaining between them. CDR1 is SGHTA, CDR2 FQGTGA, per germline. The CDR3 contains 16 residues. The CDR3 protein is CASSPGLSGTTDTQYF. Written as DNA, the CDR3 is TGTGCCAGCAGCCCCGGACTCTCCGGGACGACAGATACGCAGTATTTT.

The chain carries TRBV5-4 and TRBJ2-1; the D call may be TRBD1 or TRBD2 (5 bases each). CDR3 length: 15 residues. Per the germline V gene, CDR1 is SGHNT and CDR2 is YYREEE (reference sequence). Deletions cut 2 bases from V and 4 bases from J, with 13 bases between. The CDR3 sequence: CASSLLRDLYNEQFF. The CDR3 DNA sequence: TGTGCCAGCAGCTTACTCCGGGACCTTTACAATGAGCAGTTCTTC.

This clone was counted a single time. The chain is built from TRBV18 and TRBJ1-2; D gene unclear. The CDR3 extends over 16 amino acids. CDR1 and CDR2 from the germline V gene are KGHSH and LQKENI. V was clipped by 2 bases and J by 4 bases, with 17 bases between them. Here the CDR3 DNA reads TGTGCCAGCTCACCAATGGCAGCTTCAACAAGCTATGGCTACACCTTC. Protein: CASSPMAASTSYGYTF.

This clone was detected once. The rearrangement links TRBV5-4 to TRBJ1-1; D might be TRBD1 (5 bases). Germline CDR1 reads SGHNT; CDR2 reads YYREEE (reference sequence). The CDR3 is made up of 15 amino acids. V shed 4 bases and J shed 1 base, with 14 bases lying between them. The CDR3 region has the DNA TGTGCCAGCAGCCAAGCCCGGGGCAAGAACACTGAAGCTTTCTTT. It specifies CASSQARGKNTEAFF.

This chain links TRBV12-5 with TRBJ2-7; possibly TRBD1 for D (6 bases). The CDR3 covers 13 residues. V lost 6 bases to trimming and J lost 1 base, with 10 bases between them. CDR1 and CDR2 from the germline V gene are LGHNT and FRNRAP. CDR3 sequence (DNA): TGTGCTAGTGGCCCGGACAGATCCTACGAGCAGTACTTC. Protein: CASGPDRSYEQYF. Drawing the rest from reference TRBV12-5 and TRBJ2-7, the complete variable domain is DARVTQTPRHKVTEMGQEVTMRCQPILGHNTVFWYRQTMMQGLELLAYFRNRAPLDDSGMPKDRFSAEMPDATLATLKIQPSEPRDSAVYFCASGPDRSYEQYFGPGTRLTVT.

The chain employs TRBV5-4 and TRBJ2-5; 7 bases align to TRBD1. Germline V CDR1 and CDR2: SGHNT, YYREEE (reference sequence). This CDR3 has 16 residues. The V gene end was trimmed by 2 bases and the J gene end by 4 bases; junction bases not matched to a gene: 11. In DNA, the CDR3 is TGTGCCAGCAGCTTAGAGACAGGGTCGTATGGAGAGACCCAGTACTTC. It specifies CASSLETGSYGETQYF.

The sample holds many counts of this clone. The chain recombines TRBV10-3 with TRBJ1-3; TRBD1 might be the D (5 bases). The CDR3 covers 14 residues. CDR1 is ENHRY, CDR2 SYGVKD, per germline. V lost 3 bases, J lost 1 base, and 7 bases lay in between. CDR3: CAISDGGSGNTIYF. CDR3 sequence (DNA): TGTGCCATCAGTGACGGGGGGTCTGGAAACACCATATATTTT.

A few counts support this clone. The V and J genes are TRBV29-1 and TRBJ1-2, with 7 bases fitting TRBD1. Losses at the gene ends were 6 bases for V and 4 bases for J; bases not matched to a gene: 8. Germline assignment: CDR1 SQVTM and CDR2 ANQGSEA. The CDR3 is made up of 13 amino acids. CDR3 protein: CSVGGTDGYGYTF. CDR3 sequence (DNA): TGCAGCGTCGGGGGGACAGACGGCTATGGCTACACCTTC.

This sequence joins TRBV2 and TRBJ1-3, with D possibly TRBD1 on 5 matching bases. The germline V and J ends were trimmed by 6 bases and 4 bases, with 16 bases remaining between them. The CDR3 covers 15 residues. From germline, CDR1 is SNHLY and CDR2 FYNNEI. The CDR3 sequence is CASRAGIGIGNTIYF. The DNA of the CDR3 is TGTGCCAGCAGGGCAGGGATTGGAATCGGAAACACCATATATTTT.

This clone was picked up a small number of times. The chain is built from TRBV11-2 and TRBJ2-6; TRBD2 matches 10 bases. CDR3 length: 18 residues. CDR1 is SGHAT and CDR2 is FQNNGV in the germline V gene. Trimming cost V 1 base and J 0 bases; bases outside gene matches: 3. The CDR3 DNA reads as TGTGCCAGCAGCTTAGGACTAGCGGGCCTCTCTGGGGCCAACGTCCTGACTTTC. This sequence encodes CASSLGLAGLSGANVLTF.

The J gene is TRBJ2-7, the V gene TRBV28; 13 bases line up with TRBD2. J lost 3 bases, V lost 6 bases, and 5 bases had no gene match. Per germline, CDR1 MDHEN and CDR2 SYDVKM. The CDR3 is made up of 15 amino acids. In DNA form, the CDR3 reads TGTGCCAGCAGACTGGGACTAGCGGGAATCTACGAGCAGTACTTC. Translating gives CASRLGLAGIYEQYF.

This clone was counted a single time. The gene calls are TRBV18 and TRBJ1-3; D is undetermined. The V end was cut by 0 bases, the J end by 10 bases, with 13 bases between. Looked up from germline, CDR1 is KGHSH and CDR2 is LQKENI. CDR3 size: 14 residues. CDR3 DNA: TGTGCCAGCTCACCACCGGGAGTAGAAGGAACCATATATTTT. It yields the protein CASSPPGVEGTIYF.

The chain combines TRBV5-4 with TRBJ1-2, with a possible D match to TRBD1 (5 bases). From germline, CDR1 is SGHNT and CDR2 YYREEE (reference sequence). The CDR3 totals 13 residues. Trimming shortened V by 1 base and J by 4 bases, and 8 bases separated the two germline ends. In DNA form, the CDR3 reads TGTGCCAGCAGCTTGCCAGGGCCCTATGGCTACACCTTC. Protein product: CASSLPGPYGYTF. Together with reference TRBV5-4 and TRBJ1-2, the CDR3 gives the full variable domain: ETGVTQSPTHLIKTRGQQVTLRCSSQSGHNTVSWYQQALGQGPQFIFQYYREEENGRGNFPPRFSGLQFPNYSSELNVNALELDDSALYLCASSLPGPYGYTFGSGTRLTVV.

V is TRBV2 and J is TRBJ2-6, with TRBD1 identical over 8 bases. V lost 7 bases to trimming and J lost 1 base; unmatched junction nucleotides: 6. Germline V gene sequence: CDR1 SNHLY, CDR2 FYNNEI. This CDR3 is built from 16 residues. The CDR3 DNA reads TGTGCCAGCATAGTCGACAGGGGATCTGGGGCCAACGTCCTGACTTTC. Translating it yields CASIVDRGSGANVLTF.